This TCR beta chain came from a study of shared clonotypes between healthy human individuals. Overall study: Aged between 18 and 49, the donors were a couple of women and a few men.

As to this clone: As yet, its antigen is unknown.

Germline assignment: CDR1 WNHNN and CDR2 SYGVQD (reference sequence). Trimming cost V 4 bases and J 4 bases, with 22 bases left between them. This CDR3 has 18 amino acids. Study-wide results and limits: Limitation of the genetic and exposure-history diversity represented came from the few donors.

It was 200 ng DNA, 25,000 to 35,000 T cell genomes, that sorted-subset replicate PCRs used. Some clones are missing from TCRdb's copy, which holds only in-frame ones; the method was immunoSEQ multiplex PCR. This table has approximately 640,000 clones, approximately 79% appearing once. Sequencing used memory CD4+ T cells sorted from blood. As for subset: CD45RA-negative fraction. The chain combines TRBV10-1 with TRBJ2-2; a weak D match, TRBD1 (6 bases). This TCR was sampled from a woman in her 30s in good health. The CDR3 DNA reads TGCGCCAGCAGTGGCCCTCGGGCAGGGGTTTTTCGCACCGGGGAGCTGTTTTTT. It specifies CASSGPRAGVFRTGELFF.